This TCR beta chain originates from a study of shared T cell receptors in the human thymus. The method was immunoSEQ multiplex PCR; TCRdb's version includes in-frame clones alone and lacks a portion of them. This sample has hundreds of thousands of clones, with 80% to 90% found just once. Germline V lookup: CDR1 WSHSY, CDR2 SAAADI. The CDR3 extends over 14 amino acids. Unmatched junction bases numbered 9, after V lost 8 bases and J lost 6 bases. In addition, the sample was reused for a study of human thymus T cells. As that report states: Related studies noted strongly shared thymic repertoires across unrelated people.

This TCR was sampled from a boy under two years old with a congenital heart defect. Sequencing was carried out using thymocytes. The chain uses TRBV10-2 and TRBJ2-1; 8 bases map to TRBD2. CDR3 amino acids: CASCIGTSGNEQFF. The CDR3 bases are TGCGCCAGCTGCATCGGAACTAGCGGCAATGAGCAGTTCTTC.